The rows below give T cell receptor beta chains drawn from one sample of a study of blood T cell repertoires in COVID-19. Profiled with immunoSEQ multiplex PCR; TCRdb holds only in-frame clones, not every one. The table includes about 120,000 clones, more than 75% detected once. Sequencing was done on a sample of peripheral blood. The receptor set was obtained from a woman between 50 and 59 years old with acute or convalescent COVID-19. Both conserved end residues are part of each CDR3. Fields, in order: V gene, D gene, clone size, J gene, CDR3 protein, CDR3 DNA. A D gene is named only where the DNA matches it firmly. The size of a clone is reported for some rows only, either as once, few or many, or as a class for expanded clones.

v_call: TRBV11-3; d_call: -; clone_size: -; j_call: TRBJ2-5; cdr3_aa: CASSLRGGTQYF; cdr3_nt: TGTGCCAGCAGCTTGAGGGGAGGGACCCAGTACTTC
v_call: TRBV12-3/TRBV12-4; d_call: -; clone_size: -; j_call: TRBJ2-5; cdr3_aa: CASSQGLRETQYF; cdr3_nt: TGTGCCAGCAGTCAGGGCCTGAGGGAGACCCAGTACTTC
v_call: TRBV7-9; d_call: -; clone_size: -; j_call: TRBJ1-2; cdr3_aa: CASSSDLGQKPNYGYTF; cdr3_nt: TGTGCCAGCAGCTCGGACCTAGGACAGAAACCTAACTATGGCTACACCTTC
v_call: TRBV4-1; d_call: TRBD1; clone_size: few; j_call: TRBJ2-1; cdr3_aa: CASSHPDRDNEQFF; cdr3_nt: TGCGCCAGCAGCCATCCCGACAGGGACAATGAGCAGTTCTTC
v_call: TRBV5-1; d_call: TRBD1; clone_size: -; j_call: TRBJ1-1; cdr3_aa: CASSSWDRSNTEAFF; cdr3_nt: TGCGCCAGCAGCTCATGGGACAGGTCGAACACTGAAGCTTTCTTT
v_call: TRBV9; d_call: -; clone_size: -; j_call: TRBJ2-3; cdr3_aa: CASSPLVDTQYF; cdr3_nt: TGTGCCAGCAGCCCCCTCGTGGATACGCAGTATTTT
v_call: TRBV30; d_call: TRBD1; clone_size: once; j_call: TRBJ1-5; cdr3_aa: CAWSTIGQVWAQHF; cdr3_nt: TGTGCCTGGAGTACAATAGGACAGGTGTGGGCCCAGCATTTT
v_call: TRBV7-9; d_call: -; clone_size: -; j_call: TRBJ2-5; cdr3_aa: CASSRLARETQYF; cdr3_nt: TGTGCCAGCAGCCGTCTAGCGAGGGAGACCCAGTACTTC
v_call: TRBV5-1; d_call: TRBD1; clone_size: -; j_call: TRBJ1-2; cdr3_aa: CASSSSGTGGANGYTF; cdr3_nt: TGCGCCAGCAGCTCTTCCGGGACAGGGGGCGCCAATGGCTACACCTTC
v_call: TRBV2; d_call: -; clone_size: -; j_call: TRBJ1-5; cdr3_aa: CASVATPSSPPQHF; cdr3_nt: TGTGCCAGCGTGGCAACCCCCTCGTCGCCGCCCCAGCATTTT
v_call: TRBV19; d_call: -; clone_size: -; j_call: TRBJ1-5; cdr3_aa: CASSMGARSNQPQHF; cdr3_nt: TGTGCCAGTAGTATGGGGGCGCGTAGCAATCAGCCCCAGCATTTT
v_call: TRBV10-1; d_call: -; clone_size: few; j_call: TRBJ2-1; cdr3_aa: CASSGSTEQFF; cdr3_nt: TGCGCCAGCAGTGGTTCCACAGAGCAGTTCTTC
v_call: TRBV11-1; d_call: -; clone_size: once; j_call: TRBJ2-1; cdr3_aa: CASSLLVSSSYNEQFF; cdr3_nt: TGTGCCAGCAGCCTCCTGGTCTCCAGCTCCTACAATGAGCAGTTCTTC
v_call: TRBV27; d_call: TRBD2; clone_size: -; j_call: TRBJ2-1; cdr3_aa: CASSLNGGGQFF; cdr3_nt: TGTGCCAGCAGTCTTAACGGGGGGGGGCAGTTCTTC